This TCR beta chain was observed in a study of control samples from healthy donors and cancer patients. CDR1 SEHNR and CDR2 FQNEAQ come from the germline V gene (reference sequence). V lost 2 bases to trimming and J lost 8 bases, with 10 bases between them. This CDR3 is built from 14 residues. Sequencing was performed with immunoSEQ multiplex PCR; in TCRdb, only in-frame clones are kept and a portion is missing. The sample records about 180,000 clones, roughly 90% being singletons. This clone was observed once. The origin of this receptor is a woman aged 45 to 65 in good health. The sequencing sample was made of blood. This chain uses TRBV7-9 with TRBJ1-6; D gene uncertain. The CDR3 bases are TGTGCCAGCAGCTTACGAGGTAGAGATTCACCCCTCCACTTT. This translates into CASSLRGRDSPLHF.